This TCR beta chain was captured by sequencing in a study of blood T cell repertoires in COVID-19. The wider study: Sites across the United States, Italy and Spain contributed samples from acute and convalescent COVID-19.

Between the trimmed V and J ends, which lost 5 bases and 3 bases, there was a span of 8 bases. This CDR3 spans 13 amino acids. Germline V lookup: CDR1 SGHTA, CDR2 FQGTGA. Worth noting for this clone: The identical CDR3 is also encoded by other nucleotide sequences in the sample.

Generated by immunoSEQ multiplex PCR, the TCRdb table keeps only in-frame clones and is missing some. The repertoire holds a few hundred thousand clones, with about 82% as singletons. The specimen was peripheral blood. The clonotype was recovered from a human donor in a cohort sampled during active COVID-19. The chain uses TRBV7-3 and TRBJ1-3, with D perhaps matching TRBD1 (6 bases). CDR3 DNA: TGTGCCAGCAGCCCGGACAGTGGAAACACCATATATTTT. Translation gives CASSPDSGNTIYF.